This T cell receptor beta chain appears in the sequencing data of a study of T cell repertoires in cytomegalovirus infection. Study background: In public TCR beta signatures, there were indications of both CMV infection and matching HLA type. Study-level results: CMV-specific TCR beta clonotypes restricted by HLA-C were the ones dominating the ex vivo response. CMV carriers with the relevant HLA were identified by cumulative public TCR beta family frequency.

Germline CDR1 GTSNPN, CDR2 SVGIG (reference sequence). V gave up 4 bases and J gave up 3 bases, with 9 bases separating them. This CDR3 comprises 12 residues. This clonotype was detected many times. As yet, its antigen is unknown. TCRdb processed the reads anew with MiXCR; each CDR3 protein has one entry. The data show 200,000 to 300,000 distinct CDR3 sequences, approximately 6.7% seen once. V is TRBV30 and J is TRBJ2-5; perhaps D is TRBD1 or TRBD2 (5 bases each). What was sequenced was PBMCs. The sequence was collected from a human donor in good health (CMV status not recorded). Some clones in this sample may be carry-over from other donors' samples. This CDR3 reads CAWMLGEETQYF. The CDR3 region has the DNA TGTGCCTGGATGTTGGGGGAAGAGACCCAGTACTTC.